The 8 T cell receptor beta chains below come from one sample, sequenced in a study of Tregs in tolerant kidney transplant recipients. Assay: immunoSEQ multiplex PCR; the TCRdb copy retains only in-frame clones and omits some. The sample comprises nearly 95,000 clones, roughly 93% of which are singletons, and 0.46% rests with the top ten. The specimen comprised CD4+ T cells from blood, sampled before the transplant. These receptors originate from a human donor who received a combined kidney and bone marrow transplant.

V and J are TRBV2 and TRBJ2-7; the D is unclear. The CDR3 length is 14 residues. Germline V lookup: CDR1 SNHLY, CDR2 FYNNEI. V was pared by 3 bases and J by 0 bases, with 9 bases between. The chain's CDR3 is CASSDGWSSYEQYF. CDR3 nucleotides: TGTGCCAGCAGTGATGGGTGGAGCTCCTACGAGCAGTACTTC.

V is TRBV9 and J is TRBJ2-7, with 9 bases fitting TRBD2. The length of the CDR3 is 14 residues. Trimming removed 0 bases from V and 6 bases from J; junction bases left unmatched: 4. From germline, CDR1 is SGDLS and CDR2 YYNGEE. The chain's CDR3 is CASSVGLAGFEQYF. The DNA of the CDR3 is TGTGCCAGCAGCGTAGGGCTAGCGGGATTCGAGCAGTACTTC.

The chain carries TRBV19 and TRBJ2-7; no reliable D call. CDR1 is LNHDA, CDR2 SQIVND, per germline (reference sequence). Trimming pared 0 bases from V and 3 bases from J, leaving 9 bases between. CDR3 length: 14 residues. The CDR3 region is CASSIDRNSYEQYF. The CDR3 DNA sequence: TGTGCCAGTAGTATAGATCGAAACAGCTACGAGCAGTACTTC.

The genes are TRBV5-6 and TRBJ2-1; D unclear. Trimming cost V 3 bases and J 3 bases, with 16 bases left between them. This CDR3 comprises 16 residues. CDR1 and CDR2 (germline): SGHDT, YYEEEE. The CDR3 coding sequence is TGTGCCAGCAGCTCAACGCCAGGTCGAATCTACAATGAGCAGTTCTTC. It encodes CASSSTPGRIYNEQFF.

J is TRBJ2-2 and V is TRBV27, with TRBD2 identical over 13 bases. The trim removed 5 bases at V and 4 bases at J, leaving 7 bases unmatched. Germline assignment: CDR1 MNHEY and CDR2 SMNVEV (reference sequence). The CDR3 loop spans 17 amino acids. The DNA for the CDR3 is TGTGCCAGCAGTCCCCGACTAGCGGGAGGCCTCACCGGGGAGCTGTTTTTT. Its protein product is CASSPRLAGGLTGELFF.

The chain uses TRBV11-1 and TRBJ2-3; 14 positions agree with TRBD2. The germline CDR1 and CDR2 sequences are SGHAT and FQDESV (reference sequence). The trim removed 5 bases at V and 0 bases at J, leaving 7 bases unmatched. CDR3 length: 18 amino acids. The CDR3 is CASSARLAGGGSTDTQYF. For the CDR3, the DNA is TGTGCCAGCAGCGCGAGACTAGCGGGAGGGGGTAGCACAGATACGCAGTATTTT. The full variable domain, with the rest looked up from reference TRBV11-1 and TRBJ2-3, is EAEVAQSPRYKITEKSQAVAFWCDPISGHATLYWYRQILGQGPELLVQFQDESVVDDSQLPKDRFSAERLKGVDSTLKIQPAELGDSAMYLCASSARLAGGGSTDTQYFGPGTRLTVL.

This rearrangement joins TRBV9 to TRBJ2-3, with 11 bases lining up with TRBD2. CDR1 and CDR2 (germline): SGDLS, YYNGEE. CDR3 size: 15 residues. The V and J ends lost 3 bases and 1 base, in that order; junction bases with no gene match: 1. CDR3: CASSATSGGTDTQYF. CDR3 DNA sequence: TGTGCCAGCAGCGCGACTAGCGGGGGCACAGATACGCAGTATTTT.

This rearrangement joins TRBV5-1 to TRBJ2-7; the match to TRBD2 covers 9 bases. The V segment lost 0 bases and the J segment 3 bases; nucleotides outside the gene matches: 4. This CDR3 is built from 15 residues. Germline CDR1 reads SGHRS; CDR2 reads YFSETQ. Written as DNA, the CDR3 is TGCGCCAGCAGCTTGGAAGGCGGGAGGGTCTACGAGCAGTACTTC. This codes for CASSLEGGRVYEQYF.